This T cell receptor (beta chain) was captured by sequencing in a study of neurological immune-mediated disorders. Broader study findings: HTLV-1-associated myelopathy had the most TCR clonal expansion, and multiple sclerosis had the least, less than healthy controls.

The cDNA was produced through 5'RACE with 10-nucleotide random UMIs. The authors obtained over 160 million TCR-beta sequences from 15-18 subjects per sequencing run. MiXCR, run by TCRdb on the 5' RACE reads, gives a single entry per CDR3 protein. This sample yields about 62,000 distinct CDR3 sequences, of which about 3.7% are seen a single time; roughly 2% belongs to the top ten. This clonotype has a count of ten or more. The antigen remains undetermined. The CDR3 runs to 14 residues. The germline V gene encodes CDR1 ENHRY and CDR2 SYGVKD. V lost 5 bases and J lost 5, with 15 bases in between. This sequence was found in a woman between 50 and 59 years old with multiple sclerosis. The rearrangement joins TRBV10-3 to TRBJ1-1; D might be TRBD1 (5 bases). Specimen: PBMCs. The CDR3: CAISSEGLRTEAFF. The DNA for the CDR3 is TGTGCCATCAGTTCGGAGGGGCTAAGAACTGAAGCTTTCTTT.